This T cell receptor beta chain was found in a study of tumor-infiltrating lymphocytes in primary liver carcinoma. The length of the CDR3 is 12 residues. Trimming took off 2 bases at V and 9 bases at J, with 7 bases between the two ends. The germline V gene has CDR1 ENHRY and CDR2 SYGVKD. Production of TCR beta cDNA used approximately 0.55 ug total RNA together with a constant-region primer. A slightly modified ARM-PCR protocol with three nested multiplex PCR rounds produced these TCR beta libraries. The first two PCR rounds used TRBV1-TRBV30 forward primers with a C-beta reverse primer, roughly 10 cycles each. TCRdb independently ran MiXCR on the multiplex PCR reads; one entry per CDR3 protein. The data hold 310,000 or so distinct CDR3 sequences, with 50% to 60% observed a single time. About this clonotype itself: It may be a read error: a sequence one base away is much more abundant.

For blood RNA, unsorted whole blood served as the source, and germline DNA was extracted too. This TCR came from a woman in her 30s with primary liver carcinoma and hepatitis B virus infection. The rearrangement links TRBV10-3 to TRBJ2-2; no firm D call. The material sequenced was peripheral blood. CDR3 in DNA: TGTGCCATCAGTGAGAACGTATGGGAGCTGTTTTTT. Translating gives CAISENVWELFF.